This T cell receptor beta chain stems from a study of Ad26.COV2.S vaccination and SARS-CoV-2 variants. Turning to the study itself: The authors gave Ad26.COV2.S intramuscularly, either once or twice 56 days apart. The study's findings and limits: Across vaccine and placebo recipients, the breadth of non-spike TCRs was similar.

Treatment of the sample: about 20 received Ad26.COV2.S at low or high dose, single or two shots; 5 received placebo; per-sample allocation not given. Specimen acquisition occurred on day 63 following the initial vaccine or placebo injection. Of note for this clone: Its antigen is as yet unknown.

Produced via immunoSEQ multiplex PCR; TCRdb's table is partial and in-frame only. The sample consists of 300,000 to 400,000 clones, roughly 90% of them appearing once. After removal of 7 bases from V and 6 bases from J, the junction contained 5 bases not matched to a gene. The CDR3 spans 12 residues. CDR1 is MGHDK and CDR2 is SYGVNS in the germline V gene. This sequence was found in a person between 18 and 59 years old who received the Ad26.COV2.S COVID-19 vaccine or a placebo. The material sequenced was peripheral blood, taken in a trial of Ad26.COV2.S vaccine versus placebo. The chain uses TRBV25-1 and TRBJ2-7, with 8 positions matching TRBD2. CDR3: CASTGTRGEQYF. CDR3 in DNA: TGTGCCAGCACTGGGACTAGAGGCGAGCAGTACTTC.